A selection of T cell receptor beta chains follows, all from one sample in a study of shared clonotypes between healthy human individuals. This table comes from immunoSEQ multiplex PCR, and its TCRdb copy is limited to in-frame clones, with some not included. The repertoire holds fewer than 1.8 million clones, with less than 99% as singletons. Source material: naive CD4+ T cells sorted from blood. These receptor sequences come from a man aged 25 to 45 in good health. CDR3s include the opening cysteine and the closing phenylalanine or tryptophan. A D gene is named only where the DNA matches it firmly. Not every row has a clone size; where given, it reads once, few, many or a size class.

.	TRBV21-1	TRBJ2-1	.	TGTGCCAGCAGCAAAGAGACTAGCGGCAACAATGAGCAGTTCTTC	CASSKETSGNNEQFF
.	TRBV7-9	TRBJ2-1	.	TGTGCCAGCAGCCTTCCCGGTGGGGGATACAATGAGCAGTTCTTC	CASSLPGGGYNEQFF
.	TRBV4-1	TRBJ2-7	.	TGCGCCAGCAGCCAAGAATCGGCACCGAGCTCCTACGAGCAGTACTTC	CASSQESAPSSYEQYF
.	TRBV28	TRBJ2-7	.	TGTGCCAGCAGTGCCGCTACACTCTACGAGCAGTACTTC	CASSAATLYEQYF
.	TRBV7-6	TRBJ1-2	.	TGTGCCAGCAGCTTACACGGTTACTATGGCTACACCTTC	CASSLHGYYGYTF
.	TRBV19	TRBJ2-7	.	TGTGCCAGTAGTAAGGACCAGAGCTCCTACGAGCAGTACTTC	CASSKDQSSYEQYF
.	TRBV15	TRBJ1-1	.	TGTGCCACCAGCAGAGTGGGGCCGGGGACTGAAGCTTTCTTT	CATSRVGPGTEAFF
TRBD2	TRBV5-1	TRBJ2-7	.	TGCGCCAGCAGCATTCCGGGACTAGCGGGATCCGAGCAGTACTTC	CASSIPGLAGSEQYF
TRBD1	TRBV6-6	TRBJ1-4	.	TGTGCCAGCAGTTACCTCCCGGGACAGGGAGGTGAAAAACTGTTTTTT	CASSYLPGQGGEKLFF
.	TRBV10-2	TRBJ1-4	.	TGCGCCAGCAGTGAGTCCTTTGGGGCCGGTAATGAAAAACTGTTTTTT	CASSESFGAGNEKLFF
.	TRBV5-4	TRBJ2-7	.	TGTGCCAGCAGCTCCAAGAGGGGGGACTCCTACGAGCAGTACTTC	CASSSKRGDSYEQYF
.	TRBV6-5	TRBJ2-4	.	TGTGCCAGCAGGCCTCGGACTAAAAACATTCAGTACTTC	CASRPRTKNIQYF
TRBD1	TRBV6-5	TRBJ2-7	.	TGTGCCAGCAGTTACTCGTGGACAGGGTCCTCCTACGAGCAGTACTTC	CASSYSWTGSSYEQYF
.	TRBV6-5	TRBJ2-7	.	TGTGCCAGCAGTCAGACCCCTTTGGAGCAGTACTTC	CASSQTPLEQYF
TRBD1	TRBV28	TRBJ2-5	.	TGTGCCAGCAGTTCCCCGCCGAGACAGGGAGAGACCCAGTACTTC	CASSSPPRQGETQYF
.	TRBV5-1	TRBJ1-4	.	TGCGCCAGCAACTCCGGCTGGGGTCCAACTAATGAAAAACTGTTTTTT	CASNSGWGPTNEKLFF
.	TRBV19	TRBJ2-6	.	TGTGCCAGTAGTATAGACCAGTCTGGGGCCAACGTCCTGACTTTC	CASSIDQSGANVLTF
.	TRBV7-3	TRBJ2-1	.	TGTGCCAGCAGCTTAACAGGCTACAATGAGCAGTTCTTC	CASSLTGYNEQFF
TRBD1	TRBV14	TRBJ2-1	.	TGTGCCAGCAGCCGTCCGGGACAGGGTTTTTACAATGAGCAGTTCTTC	CASSRPGQGFYNEQFF
.	TRBV11-2	TRBJ1-2	.	TGTGCCAGCAGCTTAGATCTCGTCCAGAGCTACACCTTC	CASSLDLVQSYTF
TRBD2	TRBV10-2	TRBJ2-5	.	TGCGCCAGCGGAAGGGGCGGACTAGCTTTACAAGAGACCCAGTACTTC	CASGRGGLALQETQYF
.	TRBV30	TRBJ1-1	once	TGTGCCTGGAGTCGGGAAGAAGCTTTCTTT	CAWSREEAFF
.	TRBV5-1	TRBJ2-2	.	TGCGCCAGCAGCTTGTCCGGAACCGGGGAGCTGTTTTTT	CASSLSGTGELFF
.	TRBV28	TRBJ2-3	.	TGTGCCAGCCGTTTGCTGGGGAGCACAGATACGCAGTATTTT	CASRLLGSTDTQYF
.	TRBV28	TRBJ2-3	.	TGTGCCAGCAGTTTCCAGGGGACAGATACGCAGTATTTT	CASSFQGTDTQYF
.	TRBV18	TRBJ1-5	.	TGTGCCAGCTCACTAACACAGGGTGTTAGCAATCAGCCCCAGCATTTT	CASSLTQGVSNQPQHF
.	TRBV18	TRBJ2-5	.	TGTGCCAGCTCACCACGCCTCCGCCAGGGACGGGGAGCCTCGGATCAAGAGACCCAGTACTTC	CASSPRLRQGRGASDQETQYF
TRBD1	TRBV5-1	TRBJ2-7	.	TGCGCCAGCAGCTATATCCCCACGACAGGGACCAACGAGCAGTACTTC	CASSYIPTTGTNEQYF
.	TRBV5-4	TRBJ1-2	.	TGTGCCAGCCGCGGAGGGCCTGGCTATGGCTACACCTTC	CASRGGPGYGYTF
TRBD1	TRBV6-5	TRBJ2-2	.	TGTGCCAGCAGTTCTGGGACAGGGGAGGAGTTTTTT	CASSSGTGEEFF
TRBD2	TRBV6-1	TRBJ2-1	.	TGTGCCAGCAGTGCGAGCGGGAGTCCTCCCTACAATGAGCAGTTCTTC	CASSASGSPPYNEQFF
TRBD2	TRBV5-1	TRBJ2-5	.	TGCGCCAGCAGCTTTGGGACTAGCGGTGAAGAGACCCAGTACTTC	CASSFGTSGEETQYF
.	TRBV5-1	TRBJ1-2	once	TGCGCCAGCAGCTTGGCAGGGGATGGCGGCTACACCTTC	CASSLAGDGGYTF
.	TRBV12-2	TRBJ1-4	.	TGTGCAAGTCGCTTAGCGCCTAGCAGTCTCGAGCGTCCAACTAATGAAAAACTGTTTTTT	CASRLAPSSLERPTNEKLFF
.	TRBV2	TRBJ2-3	.	TGTGCCAGCAGTGATCAGGGAGCCCCAGATACGCAGTATTTT	CASSDQGAPDTQYF
.	TRBV28	TRBJ1-3	.	TGTGCCGTTAAGTTCCGTCCCTCTGGAAACACCATATATTTT	CAVKFRPSGNTIYF
TRBD1	TRBV7-9	TRBJ1-1	.	TGTGCCAGCAGTAGACACGGGACAGACAACACTGAAGCTTTCTTT	CASSRHGTDNTEAFF
.	TRBV6-1	TRBJ2-1	.	TGTGCCAGCAGTGAACGGGAGTTCTACAATGAGCAGTTCTTC	CASSEREFYNEQFF
.	TRBV18	TRBJ1-3	.	TGTGCCAGCTCACAGGACATACCACAAACCTCTGGAAACACCATATATTTT	CASSQDIPQTSGNTIYF
.	TRBV5-1	TRBJ2-1	.	TGCGCCAGCAGTCCTCAACCTCAGCAGGGGAATGAGCAGTTCTTC	CASSPQPQQGNEQFF
TRBD1	TRBV15	TRBJ2-4	.	TGTGCCACCAGCAGAGAGAGGGACAGGATACAGTACTTC	CATSRERDRIQYF
TRBD1	TRBV28	TRBJ2-7	.	TGTGCCAGCACGAGGGACAGGGTGGTTAACGAGCAGTACTTC	CASTRDRVVNEQYF
.	TRBV6-5	TRBJ2-7	.	TGTGCCAGCAGTTACTCGGAAATCCCCTACGAGCAGTACTTC	CASSYSEIPYEQYF
TRBD2	TRBV18	TRBJ2-7	.	TGTGCCAGCTCACCACTGTCTAGCGGTTCCTACGAGCAGTACTTC	CASSPLSSGSYEQYF
.	TRBV18	TRBJ2-7	.	TGTGCCAGCTCACAAGGGGGGGGCGCAATCTCCTACGAGCAGTACTTC	CASSQGGGAISYEQYF
.	TRBV6-6	TRBJ2-7	.	TGTGCCAGCAGCCCCGCCTACGAGCAGTACTTC	CASSPAYEQYF